This is a list of T cell receptor beta chains from one sample in a study of blood T cell repertoires in COVID-19. The table came from immunoSEQ multiplex PCR; TCRdb's copy has only in-frame clones and leaves some out. The sample consists of 100,000 to 150,000 clones, around nine tenths of them appearing once. The sequencing sample was made of peripheral blood. Source of these receptors: a man aged 70 or older with active COVID-19. CDR3s include the opening cysteine and the closing phenylalanine or tryptophan. The D gene is left open where the match is weak. Rows may omit the clone size; those that give it use once, few, many or a size class.

CDR3nt: TGTGCCAGCAGCCCTCCGGGACAGAACTATGGCTACACCTTC; CDR3aa: CASSPPGQNYGYTF; abundance: .; v_gene: TRBV5-4; d_gene: TRBD1; j_gene: TRBJ1-2
CDR3nt: TGTGCCAGCAGTGAACGCCCGACAGGGGAGGATGAAAAACTGTTTTTT; CDR3aa: CASSERPTGEDEKLFF; abundance: .; v_gene: TRBV2; d_gene: TRBD1; j_gene: TRBJ1-4
CDR3nt: TGTGCCAGCAGCTTATCATTGGGGAGGACTGAAGCTTTCTTT; CDR3aa: CASSLSLGRTEAFF; abundance: .; v_gene: TRBV7-2; d_gene: .; j_gene: TRBJ1-1
CDR3nt: TGTGCCAGCAGCGTAGGAGGGGGTCTCATGTACGAGCAGTACTTC; CDR3aa: CASSVGGGLMYEQYF; abundance: .; v_gene: TRBV9; d_gene: .; j_gene: TRBJ2-7
CDR3nt: TGTGCCAGCAGGGGTAGCGGCACAGATACGCAGTATTTT; CDR3aa: CASRGSGTDTQYF; abundance: .; v_gene: TRBV2; d_gene: .; j_gene: TRBJ2-3
CDR3nt: TGTGCCAGTAGCCGGGCCTACGAGCAGTACTTC; CDR3aa: CASSRAYEQYF; abundance: .; v_gene: TRBV5-8; d_gene: .; j_gene: TRBJ2-7
CDR3nt: TGTGCCAGCAGCTTTGCGTCGGGACTAGCGGGAGGGCCGGACACCGGGGAGCTGTTTTTT; CDR3aa: CASSFASGLAGGPDTGELFF; abundance: .; v_gene: TRBV12-1; d_gene: .; j_gene: TRBJ2-2
CDR3nt: TGTGCCAGCAGCCAGGAGGGTTTGGAAAAACTGTTTTTT; CDR3aa: CASSQEGLEKLFF; abundance: .; v_gene: TRBV3-1/TRBV3-2; d_gene: .; j_gene: TRBJ1-4
CDR3nt: TGTGCCAGCTCACCCGGGACAGGGACAGATACGCAGTATTTT; CDR3aa: CASSPGTGTDTQYF; abundance: .; v_gene: TRBV18; d_gene: TRBD1; j_gene: TRBJ2-3
CDR3nt: TGTGCCAGCAGTCCCCCCGGACAGGCGATGAACACCGGGGAGCTGTTTTTT; CDR3aa: CASSPPGQAMNTGELFF; abundance: .; v_gene: TRBV28; d_gene: TRBD1; j_gene: TRBJ2-2
CDR3nt: TGTGCCATCAGACAGACAGGGAAAGAAGCTTTCTTT; CDR3aa: CAIRQTGKEAFF; abundance: .; v_gene: TRBV10-3; d_gene: TRBD1; j_gene: TRBJ1-1
CDR3nt: TGTGCCAGCAGTTACTCTGCAGGGAAGAGCTATGGCTACACCTTC; CDR3aa: CASSYSAGKSYGYTF; abundance: .; v_gene: TRBV6-5; d_gene: .; j_gene: TRBJ1-2
CDR3nt: TGTGCCAGCAGCCAAGCCGCGTCCCTCACAGATACGCAGTATTTT; CDR3aa: CASSQAASLTDTQYF; abundance: .; v_gene: TRBV3-1/TRBV3-2; d_gene: .; j_gene: TRBJ2-3
CDR3nt: TGTGCCAGCAGTTTAAAGTGGGGACTAGCGGGACTGGATACGCAGTATTTT; CDR3aa: CASSLKWGLAGLDTQYF; abundance: .; v_gene: TRBV27; d_gene: TRBD2; j_gene: TRBJ2-3
CDR3nt: TGTGCCTGGAGTCGGGACAGCAAGAATGAAAAACTGTTTTTT; CDR3aa: CAWSRDSKNEKLFF; abundance: .; v_gene: TRBV30; d_gene: TRBD1; j_gene: TRBJ1-4
CDR3nt: TGTGCCAGCAGCCTGACTAGCGGGAGTAACAATGAGCAGTTCTTC; CDR3aa: CASSLTSGSNNEQFF; abundance: .; v_gene: TRBV9; d_gene: TRBD2; j_gene: TRBJ2-1
CDR3nt: TGCAGCGTGACAGGGGAACAGACCCAGTACTTC; CDR3aa: CSVTGEQTQYF; abundance: once; v_gene: TRBV29-1; d_gene: TRBD1; j_gene: TRBJ2-5
CDR3nt: TGTGCCACCAGCAGAGTCGCAGAGGGAACTGAAGCTTTCTTT; CDR3aa: CATSRVAEGTEAFF; abundance: .; v_gene: TRBV15; d_gene: .; j_gene: TRBJ1-1
CDR3nt: TGTGCCAGCAGTTACACCTACGAGCAGTACTTC; CDR3aa: CASSYTYEQYF; abundance: .; v_gene: TRBV2; d_gene: .; j_gene: TRBJ2-7
CDR3nt: TGTGCCAGCAGCCCGACAGGGAGCACAGATACGCAGTATTTT; CDR3aa: CASSPTGSTDTQYF; abundance: .; v_gene: TRBV5-4; d_gene: TRBD1; j_gene: TRBJ2-3
CDR3nt: TGCAGCGTCCGGACAGACACTAACTATGGCTACACCTTC; CDR3aa: CSVRTDTNYGYTF; abundance: .; v_gene: TRBV29-1; d_gene: .; j_gene: TRBJ1-2
CDR3nt: TGTGCCAGCAGCTTAGTGGGGACTAGCGACTACGAGCAGTACTTC; CDR3aa: CASSLVGTSDYEQYF; abundance: .; v_gene: TRBV7-2; d_gene: TRBD2; j_gene: TRBJ2-7
CDR3nt: TGCGCCAGCAGCCAAGAAGGGGGAACATTCGGTCCTGAAAAACTGTTTTTT; CDR3aa: CASSQEGGTFGPEKLFF; abundance: .; v_gene: TRBV4-3; d_gene: .; j_gene: TRBJ1-4
CDR3nt: TGCGCCAGCGGTACTAGCGGGAGTGAGATGGAGACCCAGTACTTC; CDR3aa: CASGTSGSEMETQYF; abundance: .; v_gene: TRBV5-1; d_gene: TRBD2; j_gene: TRBJ2-5
CDR3nt: TGTGCCAGCAGCCTCCAGGGGGTCCCCCAGGGGACGTTCTTC; CDR3aa: CASSLQGVPQGTFF; abundance: .; v_gene: TRBV3-1/TRBV3-2; d_gene: TRBD1; j_gene: TRBJ2-1
CDR3nt: TGCGCCAGCAGCCCTACTAGCGGGAGTATTCACAATGAGCAGTTCTTC; CDR3aa: CASSPTSGSIHNEQFF; abundance: .; v_gene: TRBV5-1; d_gene: TRBD2; j_gene: TRBJ2-1
CDR3nt: TGTGCCACCACATCAGGAGACAGGTTGTATAACGGCTACACCTTC; CDR3aa: CATTSGDRLYNGYTF; abundance: .; v_gene: TRBV19; d_gene: .; j_gene: TRBJ1-2
CDR3nt: TGTGCCAGCAGTCGGAGCACTGAAGCTTTCTTT; CDR3aa: CASSRSTEAFF; abundance: .; v_gene: TRBV3-1/TRBV3-2; d_gene: .; j_gene: TRBJ1-1
CDR3nt: TGTGCCAGCAGCGAAGGTCAGGGTTACTCCTACGAGCAGTACTTC; CDR3aa: CASSEGQGYSYEQYF; abundance: .; v_gene: TRBV9; d_gene: .; j_gene: TRBJ2-7
CDR3nt: TGTGCCAGCTCCTTGGGGGGTGACTACGAGCAGTACTTC; CDR3aa: CASSLGGDYEQYF; abundance: .; v_gene: TRBV18; d_gene: .; j_gene: TRBJ2-7